The clone carrying this TCR beta chain was observed a handful of times. This entry is derived from a study of cytomegalovirus exposure and HLA in healthy donors. From germline, CDR1 is SGHDN and CDR2 FVKESK. The ends were cut back, 0 bases at V and 3 bases at J, with 12 bases in the middle. The CDR3 loop spans 16 amino acids. PCR amplification relied on 60 Vbeta primers (plus 13 Jbeta primers). The assay was immunoSEQ multiplex PCR, and TCRdb's table has in-frame clones only and misses some. The sample has 95,000 or so clones, 80% to 85% seen once. The clonotype comes from a woman between 70 and 85 years old in good health and CMV-seropositive. J is TRBJ1-3 and V is TRBV14; D is uncertain. Material: PBMCs. The CDR3 region is CASSQDRTTYGNTIYF. The CDR3 DNA reads as TGTGCCAGCAGCCAAGATCGAACGACTTATGGAAACACCATATATTTT.